Included here is one T cell receptor beta chain sequence, with context. Its antigen is unknown. The data stem from a study of T-cell memory formation after mild COVID-19. About the study: The TCR clusters were mostly specific to one donor.

This CDR3 has 18 amino acids. V shed 0 bases, J shed 7 bases, and the junction held 12 bases outside the gene matches. Germline CDR1 reads MGHRA; CDR2 reads YSYEKL. TCRdb independently ran MiXCR on the 5' RACE reads; one entry per CDR3 protein. The sample has approximately 500,000 distinct CDR3 sequences; around a quarter are singletons. Notes on the study in general: Day 15 to 85 contracting clones showed balanced CD4/CD8; later expanders leaned CD4+. Day 37-peaking second-wave clones had unconfirmed SARS-CoV-2 specificity.

The sequence was obtained from an adult woman who had mild COVID-19 (a few samples of this study predate the infection). Cell type and time point are not known. The chain joins TRBV4-1 to TRBJ1-2, with 12 bases aligning to TRBD1. The sample taken for sequencing was PBMCs or a T cell subset sorted from them (not recorded which). CDR3 region: CASSQDLNSGTGGLGYTF. The CDR3 DNA is TGCGCCAGCAGCCAAGATCTAAACTCCGGGACAGGGGGCCTTGGCTACACCTTC.